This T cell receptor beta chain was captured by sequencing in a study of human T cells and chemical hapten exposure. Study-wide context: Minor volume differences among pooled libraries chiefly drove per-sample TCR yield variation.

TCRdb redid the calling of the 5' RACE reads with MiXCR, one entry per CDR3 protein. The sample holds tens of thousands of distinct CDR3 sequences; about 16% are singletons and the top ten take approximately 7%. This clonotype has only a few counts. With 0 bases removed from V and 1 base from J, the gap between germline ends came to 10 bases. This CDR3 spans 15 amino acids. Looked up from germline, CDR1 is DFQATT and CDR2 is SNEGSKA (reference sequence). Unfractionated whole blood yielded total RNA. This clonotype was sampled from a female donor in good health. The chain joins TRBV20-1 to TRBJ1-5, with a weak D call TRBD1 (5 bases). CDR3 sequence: CSARDTGPSNQPQHF. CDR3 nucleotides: TGCAGTGCTAGAGATACGGGGCCCAGCAATCAGCCCCAGCATTTT.